This T cell receptor (beta chain) is from a study of T cell clonality in common variable immunodeficiency. Points from the study as a whole: T cell subpopulation sequencing would be needed to explain CVID clonality. CVID subjects had higher TCRbeta clonality than healthy controls, most marked in about a third.

Each donor provided about 4.5 to 8.5 ml of heparinized whole blood. This CDR3 is built from 15 residues. Trimming took 1 base from V and 9 from J; bases not matched to a gene: 10. CDR1 and CDR2 from the germline V gene are DFQATT and SNEGSKA (reference sequence). This clone was detected ten times or more. Its target is unknown. The sequence runs out 3 residues before the end of the CDR3; the remainder is reconstructed from the germline J gene. Repertoires were generated with immunoSEQ multiplex PCR, while TCRdb's copy carries only in-frame clones and drops some. The sample was found to contain more than 45,000 clones, and every one recurs.

Sequences were obtained from peripheral blood mononuclear cells. The chain carries TRBV20-1 and TRBJ2-1; 9 bases are shared with TRBD2. This receptor was identified in a person between 18 and 75 years old in good health. The CDR3 loop is CSARGSGGGEGEQFF. The sequenced part of the CDR3 DNA is TGCAGTGCTAGAGGGTCTGGCGGGGGGGAAGGTGAG.